A selection of T cell receptor beta chains follows, all from one sample in a study of blood T cell repertoires in COVID-19. Profiled with immunoSEQ multiplex PCR; TCRdb holds only in-frame clones, not every one. The data contain roughly 250,000 clones, 70% to 85% of them singletons. The sequenced sample was peripheral blood. The receptors derive from a woman older than 75 with acute or convalescent COVID-19. The CDR3 runs from the conserved cysteine through the conserved F or W. A D gene is named only where the DNA matches it firmly. The listing skips clone size in some rows; elsewhere it reads once, few, many or a size class.

V gene: TRBV27
D gene: TRBD1
J gene: TRBJ1-1
clone size: NA
CDR3 protein: CASGGGAPRTEAFF
CDR3 DNA: TGTGCCAGCGGAGGGGGCGCCCCGCGCACTGAAGCTTTCTTT

V gene: TRBV30
D gene: TRBD1
J gene: TRBJ1-6
clone size: NA
CDR3 protein: CAWSAQWTGNSPLHF
CDR3 DNA: TGTGCCTGGAGTGCCCAGTGGACAGGGAATTCACCCCTCCACTTT

V gene: TRBV18
D gene: NA
J gene: TRBJ2-5
clone size: NA
CDR3 protein: CASSGAQGRETQYF
CDR3 DNA: TGTGCCAGCTCAGGCGCACAGGGACGGGAGACCCAGTACTTC

V gene: TRBV5-1
D gene: TRBD2
J gene: TRBJ2-3
clone size: NA
CDR3 protein: CASSLLAGVSDTQYF
CDR3 DNA: TGCGCCAGCAGCTTGCTAGCGGGAGTTTCAGATACGCAGTATTTT

V gene: TRBV7-8
D gene: NA
J gene: TRBJ2-5
clone size: NA
CDR3 protein: CASSLGTGNQETQYF
CDR3 DNA: TGTGCCAGCAGCTTAGGAACAGGCAACCAAGAGACCCAGTACTTC

V gene: TRBV7-2
D gene: TRBD1
J gene: TRBJ2-7
clone size: NA
CDR3 protein: CASSYSKGAGEQYF
CDR3 DNA: TGTGCCAGCAGCTATAGTAAGGGGGCTGGCGAGCAGTACTTC

V gene: TRBV14
D gene: NA
J gene: TRBJ2-7
clone size: once
CDR3 protein: CASSQGGTGAEQYF
CDR3 DNA: TGTGCCAGCAGCCAAGGGGGAACAGGAGCCGAGCAGTACTTC

V gene: TRBV2
D gene: TRBD1
J gene: TRBJ1-2
clone size: NA
CDR3 protein: CASRTTGTAGDGYTF
CDR3 DNA: TGTGCCAGCAGAACTACCGGGACAGCAGGCGATGGCTACACCTTC

V gene: TRBV18
D gene: NA
J gene: TRBJ2-7
clone size: NA
CDR3 protein: CASSPPSKTLSYEQYF
CDR3 DNA: TGTGCCAGCTCACCACCGTCTAAGACTCTCTCCTACGAGCAGTACTTC

V gene: TRBV10-3
D gene: NA
J gene: TRBJ1-1
clone size: NA
CDR3 protein: CATEGRSGEAFF
CDR3 DNA: TGTGCCACCGAGGGGAGGTCGGGTGAAGCTTTCTTT

V gene: TRBV21-1
D gene: NA
J gene: TRBJ2-1
clone size: NA
CDR3 protein: CASSKAQGGASYNEQFF
CDR3 DNA: TGTGCCAGCAGCAAAGCCCAAGGGGGGGCCTCCTACAATGAGCAGTTCTTC

V gene: TRBV18
D gene: NA
J gene: TRBJ2-3
clone size: NA
CDR3 protein: CASSPPEISTQYF
CDR3 DNA: TGTGCCAGCTCACCACCGGAGATCTCCACGCAGTATTTT

V gene: TRBV7-3
D gene: TRBD2
J gene: TRBJ2-1
clone size: NA
CDR3 protein: CASSLTGLAVYNEQFF
CDR3 DNA: TGTGCCAGCAGCTTAACGGGACTAGCGGTGTACAATGAGCAGTTCTTC

V gene: TRBV2
D gene: TRBD1
J gene: TRBJ1-1
clone size: NA
CDR3 protein: CASSFTGGNTEAFF
CDR3 DNA: TGTGCCAGCAGTTTTACAGGGGGGAACACTGAAGCTTTCTTT

V gene: TRBV19
D gene: TRBD2
J gene: TRBJ2-5
clone size: NA
CDR3 protein: CASESGRAQETQYF
CDR3 DNA: TGTGCCAGTGAAAGCGGGAGGGCCCAAGAGACCCAGTACTTC

V gene: TRBV7-9
D gene: NA
J gene: TRBJ2-1
clone size: NA
CDR3 protein: CASGRSGGRYNEQFF
CDR3 DNA: TGTGCCAGCGGTCGATCGGGGGGCCGCTACAATGAGCAGTTCTTC

V gene: TRBV29-1
D gene: TRBD1
J gene: TRBJ2-5
clone size: NA
CDR3 protein: CSVVGQGGRETQYF
CDR3 DNA: TGCAGCGTTGTGGGACAGGGGGGGCGAGAGACCCAGTACTTC

V gene: TRBV11-2
D gene: TRBD2
J gene: TRBJ2-2
clone size: NA
CDR3 protein: CASSSSGRGGELFF
CDR3 DNA: TGTGCCAGCAGCTCTAGCGGGAGGGGCGGGGAGCTGTTTTTT

V gene: TRBV6-2/TRBV6-3
D gene: TRBD2
J gene: TRBJ2-1
clone size: NA
CDR3 protein: CASSSLAESYNEQFF
CDR3 DNA: TGTGCCAGCAGTTCACTAGCGGAGTCCTACAATGAGCAGTTCTTC

V gene: TRBV7-2
D gene: TRBD1
J gene: TRBJ2-5
clone size: NA
CDR3 protein: CASSLRGLQETQYF
CDR3 DNA: TGTGCCAGCAGCTTAAGGGGGCTCCAAGAGACCCAGTACTTC

V gene: TRBV7-9
D gene: NA
J gene: TRBJ1-4
clone size: NA
CDR3 protein: CASSSGLNEKLFF
CDR3 DNA: TGTGCCAGCAGCTCAGGACTTAATGAAAAACTGTTTTTT

V gene: TRBV12-5
D gene: TRBD2
J gene: TRBJ2-1
clone size: once
CDR3 protein: CASGLVARAGGYNEQFF
CDR3 DNA: TGTGCTAGTGGTTTGGTAGCTAGGGCGGGAGGGTACAATGAGCAGTTCTTC

V gene: TRBV28
D gene: TRBD1
J gene: TRBJ1-2
clone size: NA
CDR3 protein: CASRSGTGGTGYTF
CDR3 DNA: TGTGCCAGCAGATCCGGGACAGGGGGAACTGGCTACACCTTC

V gene: TRBV5-1
D gene: TRBD1
J gene: TRBJ2-3
clone size: NA
CDR3 protein: CASSLDLDRTSVDTQYF
CDR3 DNA: TGCGCCAGCAGCTTGGACCTGGACAGGACCTCAGTAGATACGCAGTATTTT

V gene: TRBV23-1
D gene: NA
J gene: TRBJ2-1
clone size: NA
CDR3 protein: CASSQPSSNWLSYNEQFF
CDR3 DNA: TGCGCCAGCAGTCAACCCTCTAGTAATTGGCTTTCCTACAATGAGCAGTTCTTC

V gene: TRBV7-8
D gene: TRBD2
J gene: TRBJ2-5
clone size: NA
CDR3 protein: CASSSGLAGLQETQYF
CDR3 DNA: TGTGCCAGCAGCTCGGGACTAGCGGGGCTCCAAGAGACCCAGTACTTC

V gene: TRBV19
D gene: NA
J gene: TRBJ2-5
clone size: NA
CDR3 protein: CASSEKTRTAQYF
CDR3 DNA: TGTGCCAGTAGTGAGAAAACCCGGACTGCCCAGTACTTC

V gene: TRBV7-2
D gene: NA
J gene: TRBJ1-2
clone size: NA
CDR3 protein: CASSLRTGPHYGYTF
CDR3 DNA: TGTGCCAGCAGCCTACGCACAGGGCCCCACTATGGCTACACCTTC

V gene: TRBV18
D gene: TRBD1
J gene: TRBJ1-1
clone size: NA
CDR3 protein: CASSPPSRLQGSTGTEAFF
CDR3 DNA: TGTGCCAGCTCACCACCTTCGCGCCTACAGGGGTCTACAGGAACTGAAGCTTTCTTT

V gene: TRBV4-2
D gene: NA
J gene: TRBJ2-6
clone size: NA
CDR3 protein: CASSQDMETSGANVLTF
CDR3 DNA: TGTGCCAGCAGCCAAGACATGGAGACCTCTGGGGCCAACGTCCTGACTTTC

V gene: TRBV9
D gene: TRBD1
J gene: TRBJ2-7
clone size: many
CDR3 protein: CASSADGQGIDEQYF
CDR3 DNA: TGTGCCAGCAGCGCCGATGGACAGGGGATCGACGAGCAGTACTTC

V gene: TRBV7-9
D gene: NA
J gene: TRBJ1-1
clone size: NA
CDR3 protein: CASSFRQAGTEAFF
CDR3 DNA: TGTGCCAGCAGCTTTAGACAGGCAGGCACTGAAGCTTTCTTT

V gene: TRBV7-2
D gene: TRBD2
J gene: TRBJ2-3
clone size: NA
CDR3 protein: CASSQGTTGGTQYF
CDR3 DNA: TGTGCCAGCAGCCAAGGGACTACTGGAGGTACGCAGTATTTT

V gene: TRBV4-3
D gene: NA
J gene: TRBJ2-1
clone size: NA
CDR3 protein: CASSQERVRNEQFF
CDR3 DNA: TGCGCCAGCAGCCAAGAGCGGGTCCGAAATGAGCAGTTCTTC

V gene: TRBV14
D gene: TRBD1
J gene: TRBJ2-3
clone size: many
CDR3 protein: CASSLRTGPDTQYF
CDR3 DNA: TGTGCCAGCAGCCTCCGGACAGGCCCAGATACGCAGTATTTT

V gene: TRBV5-5
D gene: TRBD1
J gene: TRBJ1-2
clone size: once
CDR3 protein: CASSPGQGSGGYTF
CDR3 DNA: TGTGCCAGCAGCCCGGGACAGGGATCGGGTGGCTACACCTTC

V gene: TRBV19
D gene: TRBD2
J gene: TRBJ2-1
clone size: NA
CDR3 protein: CASCLRSSGGNEQFF
CDR3 DNA: TGTGCCAGTTGCCTTAGGTCTAGCGGGGGGAATGAGCAGTTCTTC

V gene: TRBV6-6
D gene: TRBD1
J gene: TRBJ2-7
clone size: few
CDR3 protein: CASSWDRATYEQYF
CDR3 DNA: TGTGCCAGCAGTTGGGACAGGGCCACCTACGAGCAGTACTTC

V gene: TRBV3-1/TRBV3-2
D gene: NA
J gene: TRBJ1-2
clone size: NA
CDR3 protein: CASSLGVIYGYTF
CDR3 DNA: TGTGCCAGCAGCCTAGGGGTTATCTATGGCTACACCTTC

V gene: TRBV6-1
D gene: TRBD2
J gene: TRBJ2-7
clone size: NA
CDR3 protein: CASSGKLTSGSYEQYF
CDR3 DNA: TGTGCCAGCAGTGGTAAATTGACTAGCGGGTCCTACGAGCAGTACTTC

V gene: TRBV6-4
D gene: TRBD2
J gene: TRBJ2-1
clone size: NA
CDR3 protein: CASSRTSGENNEQFF
CDR3 DNA: TGTGCCAGCAGTCGGACTAGCGGGGAGAACAATGAGCAGTTCTTC

V gene: TRBV3-1/TRBV3-2
D gene: NA
J gene: TRBJ2-3
clone size: NA
CDR3 protein: CASSYPGGGDTQYF
CDR3 DNA: TGTGCCAGCAGCTATCCGGGGGGCGGGGATACGCAGTATTTT

V gene: TRBV9
D gene: TRBD1
J gene: TRBJ2-1
clone size: NA
CDR3 protein: CASSPRDRGGYNEQFF
CDR3 DNA: TGTGCCAGCAGCCCCAGAGACAGGGGGGGCTACAATGAGCAGTTCTTC

V gene: TRBV14
D gene: TRBD2
J gene: TRBJ2-3
clone size: once
CDR3 protein: CASSQEGGLAGSTDTQYF
CDR3 DNA: TGTGCCAGCAGCCAAGAAGGAGGACTAGCGGGTAGCACAGATACGCAGTATTTT

V gene: TRBV19
D gene: TRBD1
J gene: TRBJ1-2
clone size: NA
CDR3 protein: CASIDRDSYGYTF
CDR3 DNA: TGTGCCAGTATCGACAGGGATTCCTATGGCTACACCTTC